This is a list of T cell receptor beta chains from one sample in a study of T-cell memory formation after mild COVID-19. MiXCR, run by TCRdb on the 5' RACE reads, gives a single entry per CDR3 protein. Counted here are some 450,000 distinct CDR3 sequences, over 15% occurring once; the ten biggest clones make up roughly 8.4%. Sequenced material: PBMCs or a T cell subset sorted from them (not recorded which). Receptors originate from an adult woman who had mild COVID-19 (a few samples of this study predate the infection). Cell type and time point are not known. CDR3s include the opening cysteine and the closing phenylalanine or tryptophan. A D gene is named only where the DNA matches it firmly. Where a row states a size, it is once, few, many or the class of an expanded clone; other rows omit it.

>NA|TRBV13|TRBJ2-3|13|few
TGTGCCAGCAGCTCTGCAGAAATAAATACGCAGAATTTT
CASSSAEINTQNF
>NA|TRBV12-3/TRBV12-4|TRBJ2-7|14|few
TGTGCCAGCAGTTTCTCCGACAGATTCTACGAGCAGTACTTC
CASSFSDRFYEQYF
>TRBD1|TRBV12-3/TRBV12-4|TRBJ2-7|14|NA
TGTGCCAGCAGTACGACAGGGGGGATCTACGAGCAGTACTTC
CASSTTGGIYEQYF
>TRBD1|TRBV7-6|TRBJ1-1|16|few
TGTGCCAGCAGCCCTACTCTACAGGGGCGAAACACTGAAGCTTTCTTT
CASSPTLQGRNTEAFF
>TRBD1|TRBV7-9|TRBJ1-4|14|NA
TGTGCCAGCAGCCAGGGACAGGGTAAAGAAAAACTGTTTTTT
CASSQGQGKEKLFF
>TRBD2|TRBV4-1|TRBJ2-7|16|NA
TGCGCCAGCAGCCGAGAGGGACTAGCGGGGACCTACGAGCAGTACTTC
CASSREGLAGTYEQYF
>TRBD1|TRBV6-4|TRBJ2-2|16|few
TGTGCCAGCAGTGCAGAAGGGACAGAAAACACCGGGGAGCTGTTTTTT
CASSAEGTENTGELFF
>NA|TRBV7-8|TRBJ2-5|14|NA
TGTGCCAGCAGCCAACAGGGTATCCAAGAGACCCAGTACTTC
CASSQQGIQETQYF
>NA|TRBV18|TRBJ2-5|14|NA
TGTGCCAGCTCACCATTAACCTACCAAGAGACCCAGTACTTC
CASSPLTYQETQYF
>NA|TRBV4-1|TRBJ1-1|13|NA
TGCGCCAGCAGCCAAGATGTACGGACTGAAGCTTTCTTT
CASSQDVRTEAFF
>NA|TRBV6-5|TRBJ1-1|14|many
TGTGCCAGCAGTTACGGAGGGGTTGGCACTGAAGCTTTCTTT
CASSYGGVGTEAFF
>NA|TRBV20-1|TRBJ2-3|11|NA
TGCAGTGCTTCCACATCAGATACGCAGTATTTT
CSASTSDTQYF
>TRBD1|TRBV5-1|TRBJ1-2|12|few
TGCGCCAGCAGCGCCGACAGGGCCCGTCCCACCTTC
CASSADRARPTF
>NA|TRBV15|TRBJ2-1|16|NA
TGTGCCACCAGCAGAGATGGGCAGGGGGGGTACAATGAGCAGTTCTTC
CATSRDGQGGYNEQFF